This T cell receptor beta chain comes out of a study of response to subunit inactivated influenza vaccine. The germline V gene encodes CDR1 LGHDT and CDR2 YNNKEL (reference sequence). The CDR3 totals 14 residues. V lost 0 bases, J lost 2 bases, and 7 bases lay in between. Each CDR3 protein is one row after TCRdb ran MiXCR on the RT-PCR reads. The data show about 620,000 distinct CDR3 sequences, roughly 12% seen once. The data also belong to a second study, concerning T cells expressing NK-cell markers. That study adds: The authors made TCR beta cDNA libraries by 5'RACE template switching. This switching added a universal primer site and UMIs. In more than 5 donors, dominant CD3+CD56+NKG2C+ clonotypes ranked among the top 10 CD8+ clonotypes. The same clonotypes also predominated in the CD3+CD56-NKG2C+ fraction of a handful of donors. HCMV specificity of the expanded NKG2C+ T cell clones stayed unclear.

The chain joins TRBV3-1 to TRBJ2-5; D is possibly TRBD1 (5 bases). The sequence was collected from a man aged 50 to 59 who received an inactivated influenza vaccine. The specimen comprised PBMCs from blood, sampled on the day of vaccination. This CDR3 is CASSQESGQETQYF. In DNA form, the CDR3 reads TGTGCCAGCAGCCAAGAGTCAGGGCAAGAGACCCAGTACTTC.